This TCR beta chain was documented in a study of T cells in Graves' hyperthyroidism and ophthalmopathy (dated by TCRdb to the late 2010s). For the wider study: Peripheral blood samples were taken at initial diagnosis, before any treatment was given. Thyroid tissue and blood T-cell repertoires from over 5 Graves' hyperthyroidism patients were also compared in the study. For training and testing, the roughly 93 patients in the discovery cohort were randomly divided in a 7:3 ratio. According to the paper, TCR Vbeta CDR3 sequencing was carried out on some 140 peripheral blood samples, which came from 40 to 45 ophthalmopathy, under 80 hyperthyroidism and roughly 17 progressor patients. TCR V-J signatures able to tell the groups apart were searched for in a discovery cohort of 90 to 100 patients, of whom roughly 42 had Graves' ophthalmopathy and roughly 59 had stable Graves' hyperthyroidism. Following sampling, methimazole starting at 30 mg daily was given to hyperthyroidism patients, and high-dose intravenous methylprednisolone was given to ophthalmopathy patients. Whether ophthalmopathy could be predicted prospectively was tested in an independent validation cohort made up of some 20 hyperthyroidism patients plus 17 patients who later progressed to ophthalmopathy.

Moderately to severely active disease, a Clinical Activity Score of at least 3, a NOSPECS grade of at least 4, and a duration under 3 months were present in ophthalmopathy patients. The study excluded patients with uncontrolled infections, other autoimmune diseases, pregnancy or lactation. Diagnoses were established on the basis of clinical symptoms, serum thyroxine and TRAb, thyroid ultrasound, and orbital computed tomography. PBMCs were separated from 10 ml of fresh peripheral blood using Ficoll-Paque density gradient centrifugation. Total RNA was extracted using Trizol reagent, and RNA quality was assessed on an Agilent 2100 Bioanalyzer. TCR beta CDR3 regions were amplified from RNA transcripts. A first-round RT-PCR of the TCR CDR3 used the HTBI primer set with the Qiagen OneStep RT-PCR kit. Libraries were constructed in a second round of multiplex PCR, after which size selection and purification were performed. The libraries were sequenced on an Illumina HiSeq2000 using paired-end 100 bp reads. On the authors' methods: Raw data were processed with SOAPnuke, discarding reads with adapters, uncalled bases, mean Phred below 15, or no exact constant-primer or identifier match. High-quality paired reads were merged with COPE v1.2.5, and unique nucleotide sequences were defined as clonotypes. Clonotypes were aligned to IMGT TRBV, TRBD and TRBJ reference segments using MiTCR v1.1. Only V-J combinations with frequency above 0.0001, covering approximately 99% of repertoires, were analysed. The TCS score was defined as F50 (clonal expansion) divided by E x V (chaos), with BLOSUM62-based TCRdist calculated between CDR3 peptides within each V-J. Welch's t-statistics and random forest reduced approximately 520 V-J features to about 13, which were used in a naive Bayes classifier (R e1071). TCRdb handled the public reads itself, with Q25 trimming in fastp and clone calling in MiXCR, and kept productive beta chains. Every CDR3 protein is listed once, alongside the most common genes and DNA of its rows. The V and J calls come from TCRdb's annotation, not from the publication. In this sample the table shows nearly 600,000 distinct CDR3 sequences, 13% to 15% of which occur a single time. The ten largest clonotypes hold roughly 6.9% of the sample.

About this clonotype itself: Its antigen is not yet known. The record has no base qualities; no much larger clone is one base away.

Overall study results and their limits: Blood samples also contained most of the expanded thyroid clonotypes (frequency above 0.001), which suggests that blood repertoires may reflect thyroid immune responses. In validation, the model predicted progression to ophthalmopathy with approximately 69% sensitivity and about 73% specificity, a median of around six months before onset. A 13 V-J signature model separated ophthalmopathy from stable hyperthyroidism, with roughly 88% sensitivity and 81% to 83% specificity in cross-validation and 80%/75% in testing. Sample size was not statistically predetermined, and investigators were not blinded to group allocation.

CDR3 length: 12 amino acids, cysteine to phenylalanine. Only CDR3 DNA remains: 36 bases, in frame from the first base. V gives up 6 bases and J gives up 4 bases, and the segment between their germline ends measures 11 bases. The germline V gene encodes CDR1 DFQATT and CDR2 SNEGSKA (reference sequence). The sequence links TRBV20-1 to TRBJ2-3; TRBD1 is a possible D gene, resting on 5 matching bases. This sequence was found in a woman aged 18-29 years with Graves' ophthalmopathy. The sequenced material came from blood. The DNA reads TGCAGTGCAAGGACAAACGCAGATACGCAGTATTTT. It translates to CSARTNADTQYF.